Listed below are T cell receptor beta chains from one sample, sequenced in a study of T cell responses to AZD1222 COVID-19 vaccine. The table came from immunoSEQ multiplex PCR; TCRdb's copy has only in-frame clones and leaves some out. The sample yields 150,000 to 200,000 clones, 80% to 95% seen once. The sample was peripheral blood, taken on day 0 of AZD1222 vaccination. These receptors were collected from an adult in good health. Both conserved end residues are part of each CDR3. A D gene is named only where the DNA matches it firmly. Expanded clones are given a class, and other clones once, few, many or no size at all.

v_gene	abundance	d_gene	j_gene	CDR3aa	CDR3nt
TRBV5-4	NA	TRBD2	TRBJ2-1	CASTSGRLSSYNEQFF	TGTGCCAGCACTAGCGGGAGGCTCAGCTCCTACAATGAGCAGTTCTTC
TRBV27	once	TRBD2	TRBJ2-3	CASSFSGGGTDTQYF	TGTGCCAGCAGTTTTAGCGGGGGGGGCACAGATACGCAGTATTTT
TRBV27	NA	NA	TRBJ2-3	CASRDSTDTQYF	TGTGCCAGCAGGGACAGCACAGATACGCAGTATTTT
TRBV23-1	NA	NA	TRBJ2-7	CASKRGIGAYEQYF	TGCGCCAGCAAACGCGGAATCGGCGCCTACGAGCAGTACTTC
TRBV24-1	NA	NA	TRBJ2-3	CATSDGATNTQYF	TGTGCCACCAGTGATGGAGCGACAAATACGCAGTATTTT
TRBV12-3/TRBV12-4	NA	NA	TRBJ1-1	CASSLGAGDEAFF	TGTGCCAGCAGTTTAGGGGCAGGGGACGAAGCTTTCTTT
TRBV27	NA	TRBD1	TRBJ2-2	CATLAGTGDTGELFF	TGTGCCACCCTGGCGGGGACAGGGGACACCGGGGAGCTGTTTTTT
TRBV12-5	NA	NA	TRBJ1-5	CASGLGLGNQPQHF	TGTGCTAGTGGTTTGGGGTTGGGGAACCAGCCCCAGCATTTT
TRBV3-1/TRBV3-2	once	TRBD2	TRBJ2-2	CASSQDHDSGRAVSGELFF	TGTGCCAGCAGCCAAGATCATGATAGCGGGAGGGCCGTTTCCGGGGAGCTGTTTTTT
TRBV2	few	TRBD1	TRBJ1-3	CASSQQGVLSGNTIYF	TGTGCCAGCAGCCAACAGGGGGTACTCTCTGGAAACACCATATATTTT
TRBV6-5	once	NA	TRBJ1-4	CASSSTRTATNEKLFF	TGTGCCAGCAGTTCGACCCGGACAGCAACTAATGAAAAACTGTTTTTT